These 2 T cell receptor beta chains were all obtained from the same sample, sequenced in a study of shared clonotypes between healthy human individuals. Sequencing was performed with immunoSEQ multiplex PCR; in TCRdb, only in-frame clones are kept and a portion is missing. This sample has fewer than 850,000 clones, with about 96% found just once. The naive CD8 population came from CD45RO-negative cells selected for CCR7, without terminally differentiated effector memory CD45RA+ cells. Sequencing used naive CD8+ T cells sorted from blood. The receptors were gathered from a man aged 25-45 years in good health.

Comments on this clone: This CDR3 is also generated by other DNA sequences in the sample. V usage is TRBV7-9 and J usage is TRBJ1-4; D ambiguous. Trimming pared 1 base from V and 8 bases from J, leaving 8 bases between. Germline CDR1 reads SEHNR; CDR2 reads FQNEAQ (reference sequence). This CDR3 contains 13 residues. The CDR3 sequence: CASSLEGGEKLFF. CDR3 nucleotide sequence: TGTGCCAGCAGCTTAGAAGGCGGGGAAAAACTGTTTTTT.

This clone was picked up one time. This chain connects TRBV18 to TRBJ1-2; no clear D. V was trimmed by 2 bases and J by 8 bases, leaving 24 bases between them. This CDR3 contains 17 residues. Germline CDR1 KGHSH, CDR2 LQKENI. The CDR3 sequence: CASSPLAVVRGSYGYTF. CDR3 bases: TGTGCCAGCTCACCATTGGCTGTAGTGAGAGGATCCTACGGCTACACCTTC.